Listed below are T cell receptor beta chains from one sample, sequenced in a study of vaccination effects on CD4 cells after COVID-19. The table came from immunoSEQ multiplex PCR; TCRdb's copy has only in-frame clones and leaves some out. The sample carries 68,000 or so clones, 80% recorded once. These TCRs are of unknown antigen specificity. The sequenced sample was CD4+ T cells from PBMCs cultured with SARS-CoV-2 spike peptides, obtained before COVID-19 vaccination. The receptors were gathered from a human donor who received a COVID-19 vaccine. CDR3s include the opening cysteine and the closing phenylalanine or tryptophan. Each record gives: clone size, J gene, V gene, CDR3 length, CDR3 protein. Not every row has a clone size; where given, it reads once, few, many or a size class.

-	TRBJ1-1	TRBV7-3	13	CASSRDSDTEAFF
-	TRBJ1-5	TRBV6-5	14	CASSYGRQNQPQHF
-	TRBJ1-4	TRBV6-2/TRBV6-3	12	CASSYLNEKLFF
-	TRBJ2-3	TRBV7-2	15	CASSRDRVSTDTQYF
once	TRBJ1-2	TRBV28	19	CASSSSSSGTGVFRYGYTF
-	TRBJ2-2	TRBV10-3	15	CASQRGSLNTGELFF
-	TRBJ1-4	TRBV28	15	CASTEGGSTNEKLFF
once	TRBJ1-5	TRBV4-1	19	CASSQGPGHQLNSNQPQHF
-	TRBJ2-1	TRBV18	11	CASSEGNEQFF
-	TRBJ1-2	TRBV6-2/TRBV6-3	12	CASSSPPYGYTF
-	TRBJ2-1	TRBV5-4	17	CASSGLGGTVSYNEQFF
-	TRBJ1-2	TRBV19	14	CASSFTGTGSGYTF
-	TRBJ1-2	TRBV5-1	14	CASSRGGSNYGYTF
-	TRBJ1-6	TRBV15	13	CATSREGNSPLHF
-	TRBJ1-4	TRBV29-1	14	CSVSATGGGEKLFF
once	TRBJ2-3	TRBV5-1	15	CASSLQAARGDTQYF
-	TRBJ2-3	TRBV19	17	CASSILGTGGYTDTQYF
once	TRBJ2-3	TRBV13	14	CASSSRTSTDTQYF
-	TRBJ1-1	TRBV2	13	CASRTGPNTEAFF
few	TRBJ2-2	TRBV11-2	14	CASRTLENTGELFF
-	TRBJ1-5	TRBV30	14	CAWSVTLSNQPQHF
-	TRBJ2-1	TRBV24-1	16	CATSDKGQGARNEQFF
-	TRBJ2-2	TRBV5-4	15	CASSLSGGDTGELFF
-	TRBJ1-2	TRBV3-1/TRBV3-2	14	CASSQEGDSYGYTF
-	TRBJ2-1	TRBV3-1/TRBV3-2	13	CASSLDRRGEQFF
-	TRBJ2-6	TRBV7-2	15	CASSPGASGANVLTF
-	TRBJ2-3	TRBV3-1/TRBV3-2	15	CASSQGGEEADTQYF
-	TRBJ2-5	TRBV30	14	CAWSQTSGGETQYF
once	TRBJ2-1	TRBV9	14	CASSPGESYNEQFF
few	TRBJ1-5	TRBV2	11	CASSEDKPQHF
-	TRBJ1-2	TRBV3-1/TRBV3-2	15	CASSQSGQGVNGYTF
-	TRBJ2-5	TRBV14	15	CASSQGKAPQETQYF
-	TRBJ2-3	TRBV19	14	CASSPGPSGNTQYF